This TCR beta chain was sequenced for a study of blood T cell repertoires in COVID-19 (dated by TCRdb to about 2020). Broadly, across the study: Samples from collaborators originated in the United States, Italy and Spain and spanned both the acute and convalescent phases of COVID-19. The repertoires were released in a freely available public database meant as a resource for research on the immune response to SARS-CoV-2. A de-identified subject ID, COVID-19 status, age in years and sex were almost always included in the sample metadata. The prospective study material was composed of cDNA or gDNA derived from T cells, B-cell-depleted T cells, or PBMCs. Where HLA class I and class II types were available, the types were taken from metadata supplied by the sample provider, not from assay-based typing. Samples were obtained from the ongoing ImmuneRACE study (first 160 participants) and from 1,254 subjects provided by 6 global collaborators. The dataset comprised deeply sampled blood TCRbeta repertoires from subjects exposed to, actively infected with, or recovered from COVID-19.

The immunoSEQ Assay, a bias-controlled multiplex PCR, was used to amplify TCRbeta CDR3 regions from genomic DNA. As for the authors' bioinformatics: The number of nucleated cells in each sample was estimated from the amplification of reference gene primers within the assay. Sequence reads were collapsed and filtered to measure the absolute abundance of every unique TCRbeta CDR3 rearrangement. For each sample, productive Simpson clonality was calculated as the square root of Simpson's diversity index across productive rearrangements. Sourced from immuneACCESS, this table was stored by TCRdb with only in-frame sequences that have V and J called. A share of the clones is absent; for the studies checked, an unresolved V gene accounts for under half, and the remainder has no known explanation. V and J calls and clone size are copied from that table; D and trimming were computed from the DNA. The sample table holds roughly 330,000 clones, of which approximately 90% were seen once. Approximately 5% of the sample goes to the ten largest clones.

Ends trimmed: V by 3 bases, J by 0 bases; bases unmatched to a gene: 1. The CDR3, cysteine through phenylalanine, is 15 amino acids long. Kept here is only the CDR3 DNA, which spans 45 bases and is read in frame from base 1. Taken from the germline V gene, the CDR1 and CDR2 loops are MGHRA and YSYEKL. Regarding this clone: The specificity of this receptor is unknown. One base away there is no much larger clone; base qualities are not given.

General conclusions and limits of the study: How much clinical and demographic metadata was included differed by source and by participant, and the metadata was provided uncurated.

Participants in the prospective study were enrolled through a virtual design, were aged about 18 to 100 years, and lived in roughly 26 United States geographic areas. Cohort assignment in the prospective study relied on participant-reported clinical history from a screening survey and a study questionnaire. ImmuneRACE Cohort 3 recovered participants were defined by two consecutive negative NP/OP PCR tests, healthcare professional clearance, or symptom resolution. In the prospective study, mobile phlebotomists collected whole blood, serum and a nasopharyngeal or oropharyngeal swab from each participant. Prospective study participants could optionally give additional blood draws and questionnaires over an approximately 2-month period. Prospective study blood samples were shipped either frozen or at room temperature before DNA extraction.

The chain links TRBV4-1 with TRBJ2-1, with 8 bases matching TRBD1. Sequenced sample: PBMCs or T cells enriched from blood (not recorded which). This clonotype was sampled from a woman in her 30s who had recovered from COVID-19. The DNA sequence reads TGCGCCAGCAGCCAGGACAGGGACTCCTACAATGAGCAGTTCTTC. The resulting protein is CASSQDRDSYNEQFF.